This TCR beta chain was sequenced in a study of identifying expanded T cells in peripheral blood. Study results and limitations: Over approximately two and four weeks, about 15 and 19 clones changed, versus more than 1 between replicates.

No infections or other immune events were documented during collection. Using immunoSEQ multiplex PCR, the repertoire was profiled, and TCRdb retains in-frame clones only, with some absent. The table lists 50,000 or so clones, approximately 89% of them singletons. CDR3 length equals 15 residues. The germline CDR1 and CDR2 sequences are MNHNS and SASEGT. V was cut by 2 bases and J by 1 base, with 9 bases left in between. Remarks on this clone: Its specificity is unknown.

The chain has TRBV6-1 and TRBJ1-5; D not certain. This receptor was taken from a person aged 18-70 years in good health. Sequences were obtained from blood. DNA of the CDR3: TGTGCCAGCAGTGAATTGGGAGGGAGCAATCAGCCCCAGCATTTT. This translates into CASSELGGSNQPQHF.